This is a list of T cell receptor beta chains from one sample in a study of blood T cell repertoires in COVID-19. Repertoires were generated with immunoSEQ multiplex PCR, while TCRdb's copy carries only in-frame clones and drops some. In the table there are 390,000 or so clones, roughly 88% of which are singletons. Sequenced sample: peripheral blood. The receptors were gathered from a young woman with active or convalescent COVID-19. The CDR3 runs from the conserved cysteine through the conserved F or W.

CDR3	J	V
CASSYSAGSETQYF	TRBJ2-5	TRBV6-5
CASSLDRAGNSPLHF	TRBJ1-6	TRBV11-2
CASSSLQGHSGNTIYF	TRBJ1-3	TRBV6-2/TRBV6-3
CASSLDGLGRTEAFF	TRBJ1-1	TRBV11-2
CASSPYYNEQFF	TRBJ2-1	TRBV12-3/TRBV12-4
CASSSTESSGSSYEQYF	TRBJ2-7	TRBV11-2
CASKGVTEAFF	TRBJ1-1	TRBV6-5
CASSPTSPANTGELFF	TRBJ2-2	TRBV11-2
CASNRRTGNTEAFF	TRBJ1-1	TRBV6-5
CASSSDRAGSGGYTF	TRBJ1-2	TRBV28
CASSLSEGSGQPQHF	TRBJ1-5	TRBV4-1
CSVETGANYGYTF	TRBJ1-2	TRBV29-1
CASSLLPGVGELFF	TRBJ2-2	TRBV7-2
CASSQDLQGAHNEQFF	TRBJ2-1	TRBV4-1
CASSLAAGGTKRAKNIQYF	TRBJ2-4	TRBV7-8
CATLGAAGGYTF	TRBJ1-2	TRBV6-5
CASSLQGNTGELFF	TRBJ2-2	TRBV28
CATQNRPTNEKLFF	TRBJ1-4	TRBV19
CASSVAGGLDEKLFF	TRBJ1-4	TRBV9
CASSLGQRDTDTQYF	TRBJ2-3	TRBV11-2
CASSPGQSYEQYF	TRBJ2-7	TRBV18
CASRFGVGTGELFF	TRBJ2-2	TRBV3-1/TRBV3-2
CASSQGLDGYTF	TRBJ1-2	TRBV6-4
CASAGSGPEAFF	TRBJ1-1	TRBV5-1
CASSKSRGPSGNQPQHF	TRBJ1-5	TRBV7-6
CASSLNGDSSYNEQFF	TRBJ2-1	TRBV5-1
CASSISREQHYGYTF	TRBJ1-2	TRBV19
CASSDRTGTGGQAFF	TRBJ1-1	TRBV6-4
CASSPDSMMVNEQFF	TRBJ2-1	TRBV18
CASSLWGGVAQPQHF	TRBJ1-5	TRBV27
CASSPGQNTEAFF	TRBJ1-1	TRBV2
CASSPSGRGHEQYF	TRBJ2-7	TRBV27
CASKGAGHGYTF	TRBJ1-2	TRBV27
CASSETPSLTRGYTF	TRBJ1-2	TRBV5-4
CASSPQRESYNEQFF	TRBJ2-1	TRBV9
CASSLGGSYNEQFF	TRBJ2-1	TRBV19
CASSLGQGLDTDTQYF	TRBJ2-3	TRBV5-1
CASSFGDSPLHF	TRBJ1-6	TRBV13
CASSVTIRTSGSNEQFF	TRBJ2-1	TRBV9
CASSQVSSGISYEQYF	TRBJ2-7	TRBV4-1
CASTRNPLGLAEKKAGTDTQYF	TRBJ2-3	TRBV2
CASSQGGTVTNYGYTF	TRBJ1-2	TRBV3-1/TRBV3-2